The present T cell receptor (beta chain) was sequenced within a study of shared clonotypes between healthy human individuals. Whole-study findings and limits: Among a few donors, roughly 5% of naive CD4 clonotypes were found in common.

Comment on this clone: Its antigen is unknown.

The germline gives CDR1 SEHNR, CDR2 FQNEAQ (reference sequence). Trimming removed 4 bases from V and 1 base from J, with 13 bases in between. The CDR3 has 15 amino acids. Naive CD8 isolation took CD45RO-negative cells positively selected for CCR7 and excluded terminally differentiated effector memory CD45RA+ cells. Generated by immunoSEQ multiplex PCR, the TCRdb table keeps only in-frame clones and is missing some. The table lists some 2 million clones, about 94% of them singletons. V is TRBV7-9 and J is TRBJ1-1; unclear D gene. This TCR derives from a man between 18 and 29 years old in good health. The specimen was naive CD8+ T cells sorted from blood. CDR3 nucleotide sequence: TGTGCCAGCAGCTATAGAGCGGGTGGGAACACTGAAGCTTTCTTT. Protein product: CASSYRAGGNTEAFF.